This is a list of T cell receptor beta chains from one sample in a study of radiation and T cells in renal cell carcinoma. Sequencing was performed with immunoSEQ multiplex PCR; in TCRdb, only in-frame clones are kept and a portion is missing. The repertoire includes about 130,000 clones, around 89% of them detected once, and 5.8% sits in the top ten. The sequenced sample was blood, obtained from a patient whose treatment included radiotherapy and nephrectomy. The source of these receptors is a woman aged 70-85 years with renal cell carcinoma. Both conserved end residues are part of each CDR3. A D gene is named only where the DNA matches it firmly. A clone size is listed for some rows: how often the clone was seen (once, few, many), or a class if it is expanded.

V	D	size	J	DNA	CDR3
TRBV28	NA	NA	TRBJ2-1	TGTGCCAGCGGTAGGGTCCCTAGCTCCTACAATGAGCAGTTCTTC	CASGRVPSSYNEQFF
TRBV7-2	NA	NA	TRBJ1-1	TGTGCCAGCAGCTTTAGTTCAGGGGAAGCTTTCTTT	CASSFSSGEAFF
TRBV6-6	NA	NA	TRBJ1-5	TGTGCCAGCAGCCCCGGGGGGAGTGGCAATCAGCCCCAGCATTTT	CASSPGGSGNQPQHF
TRBV14	NA	NA	TRBJ1-5	TGTGCCAGCAGCGAGTGGGGGAATCAGCCCCAGCATTTT	CASSEWGNQPQHF
TRBV7-9	NA	once	TRBJ1-5	TGTGCCAGCAGCTTACACAGGTTTGATGGCAATCAGCCCCAGCATTTT	CASSLHRFDGNQPQHF
TRBV25-1	TRBD1	NA	TRBJ2-6	TGTGCCAGCAGTGGGGGACAGGCCGACTCTGGGGCCAACGTCCTGACTTTC	CASSGGQADSGANVLTF
TRBV6-6	NA	NA	TRBJ1-1	TGTGCCAGCAGGCCCCGGGGGAACACTGAAGCTTTCTTT	CASRPRGNTEAFF
TRBV30	TRBD1	NA	TRBJ2-5	TGTGGGTTCGGGACAGGGGAAGAGACCCAGTACTTC	CGFGTGEETQYF
TRBV6-6	NA	NA	TRBJ1-1	TGTGCCAGCAGCATAGGGAAGGGGGGCACTGAAGCTTTCTTT	CASSIGKGGTEAFF
TRBV6-5	NA	few	TRBJ2-7	TGTGCCAGCAGTTACGGGGCAGGGGCAGACGAGCAGTACTTC	CASSYGAGADEQYF
TRBV2	NA	NA	TRBJ2-5	TGTGCCAGCAGTGAAAGAGACTTACAAGAGACCCAGTACTTC	CASSERDLQETQYF
TRBV4-2	TRBD1	few	TRBJ1-1	TGTGCCAGCAGCCAAGAGGGACAGGGAGGGAACACTGAAGCTTTCTTT	CASSQEGQGGNTEAFF
TRBV5-1	NA	NA	TRBJ2-7	TGCGCCAGCAGCCGCGGACGTGGGGCCGAGCAGTACTTC	CASSRGRGAEQYF
TRBV30	TRBD2	NA	TRBJ2-1	TGTGCCTGGAGTGTACTAGCGGGCAGCGTCTTTAGCTCCTACAATGAGCAGTTCTTC	CAWSVLAGSVFSSYNEQFF
TRBV19	TRBD2	NA	TRBJ2-3	TGTGCCACAATGCAACGGGGGGTCTCAGATACGCAGTATTTT	CATMQRGVSDTQYF
TRBV5-6	TRBD1	NA	TRBJ1-1	TGTGCCAGCAGCTTGTGGGGGACAGGGAACGAAGCTTTCTTT	CASSLWGTGNEAFF